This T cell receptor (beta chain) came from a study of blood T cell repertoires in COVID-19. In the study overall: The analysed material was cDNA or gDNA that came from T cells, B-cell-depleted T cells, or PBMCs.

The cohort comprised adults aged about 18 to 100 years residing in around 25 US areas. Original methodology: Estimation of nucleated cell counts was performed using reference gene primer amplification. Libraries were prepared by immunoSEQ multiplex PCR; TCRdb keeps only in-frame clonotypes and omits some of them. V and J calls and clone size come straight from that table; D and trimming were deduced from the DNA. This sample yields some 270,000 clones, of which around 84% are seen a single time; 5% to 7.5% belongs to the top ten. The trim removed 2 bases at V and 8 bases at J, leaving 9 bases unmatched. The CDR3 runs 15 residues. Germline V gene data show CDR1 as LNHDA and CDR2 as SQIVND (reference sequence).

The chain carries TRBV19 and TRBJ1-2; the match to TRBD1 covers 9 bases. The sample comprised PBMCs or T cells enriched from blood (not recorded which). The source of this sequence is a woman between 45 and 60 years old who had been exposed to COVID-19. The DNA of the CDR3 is TGTGCCAGTAGTATACGAACAGGGGGCGATAGGGGCTACACCTTC. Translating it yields CASSIRTGGDRGYTF.